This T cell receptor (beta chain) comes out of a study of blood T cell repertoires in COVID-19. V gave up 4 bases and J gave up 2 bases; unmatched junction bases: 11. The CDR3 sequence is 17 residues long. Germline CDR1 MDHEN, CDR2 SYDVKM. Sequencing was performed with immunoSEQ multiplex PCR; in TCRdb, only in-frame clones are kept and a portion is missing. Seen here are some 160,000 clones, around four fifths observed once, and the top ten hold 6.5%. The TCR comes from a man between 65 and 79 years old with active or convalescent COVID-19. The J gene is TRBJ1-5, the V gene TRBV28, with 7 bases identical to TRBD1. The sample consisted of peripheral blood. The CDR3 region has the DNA TGTGCCAGCAGTTCCCCTGGGACAGCCTGGGGCAATCAGCCCCAGCATTTT. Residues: CASSSPGTAWGNQPQHF.